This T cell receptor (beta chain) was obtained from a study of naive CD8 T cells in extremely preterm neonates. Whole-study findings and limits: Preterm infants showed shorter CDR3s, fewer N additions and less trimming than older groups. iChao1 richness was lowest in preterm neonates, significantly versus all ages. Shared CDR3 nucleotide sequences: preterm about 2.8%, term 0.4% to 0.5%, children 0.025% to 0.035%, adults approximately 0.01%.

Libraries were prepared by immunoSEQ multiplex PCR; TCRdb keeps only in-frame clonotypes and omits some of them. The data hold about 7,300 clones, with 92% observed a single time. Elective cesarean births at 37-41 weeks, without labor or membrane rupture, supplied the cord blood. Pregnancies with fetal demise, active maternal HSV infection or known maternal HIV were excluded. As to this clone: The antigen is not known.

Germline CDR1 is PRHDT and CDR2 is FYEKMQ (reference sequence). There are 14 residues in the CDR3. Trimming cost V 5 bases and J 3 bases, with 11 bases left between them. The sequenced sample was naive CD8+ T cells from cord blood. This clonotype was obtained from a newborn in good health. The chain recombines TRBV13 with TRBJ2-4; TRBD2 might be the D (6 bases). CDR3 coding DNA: TGTGCCAGCAGCCAACCGGGACTCAAAAACATTCAGTACTTC. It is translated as CASSQPGLKNIQYF.